The rows below give T cell receptor beta chains drawn from one sample of a study of read filtering for tumor transcriptome and immune sequencing. TCRdb analysed the reads with MiXCR anew, one entry per CDR3 protein. Among 40,000 to 55,000 distinct CDR3 sequences listed, roughly 18% were seen once. Sequenced: a population of CD138-negative cells sorted from bone marrow. The source of these receptors is a donor older than 35 with multiple myeloma. The CDR3 runs from the conserved cysteine through the conserved F or W. Fields, in order: CDR3 length, D gene, V gene, clone size, J gene, CDR3 DNA, CDR3 protein. A D gene is named only where the DNA matches it firmly. Clone size appears in some rows only: once, few, many, or a class for an expanded clone.

CDR3 length: 17; D gene: .; V gene: TRBV12-3/TRBV12-4; clone size: few; J gene: TRBJ1-5; CDR3 DNA: TGTGCCACCTCCCTGGCTGGGATGGGGTATCGCAATCAGCCCCAGCATTTT; CDR3 protein: CATSLAGMGYRNQPQHF
CDR3 length: 13; D gene: .; V gene: TRBV7-8; clone size: .; J gene: TRBJ2-2; CDR3 DNA: TGTGCCAGCAGCTTAGGGACATCCGGGGAGCTGTTTTTT; CDR3 protein: CASSLGTSGELFF
CDR3 length: 16; D gene: .; V gene: TRBV2; clone size: .; J gene: TRBJ2-1; CDR3 DNA: TGTGCCAGCAAAAGAATACCAGGGGTGTCCTACAACGAGCAGCTCTTC; CDR3 protein: CASKRIPGVSYNEQLF
CDR3 length: 15; D gene: TRBD1; V gene: TRBV5-1; clone size: .; J gene: TRBJ2-3; CDR3 DNA: TGCGCCAGCAAACGAGACAGGGGGCAGTCAGATACGCAGTATTTT; CDR3 protein: CASKRDRGQSDTQYF
CDR3 length: 14; D gene: .; V gene: TRBV6-2/TRBV6-3; clone size: many; J gene: TRBJ2-1; CDR3 DNA: TGTGCCAGCAGTTACCAGCGCCCCATCGGAGAGCAGTTCTTC; CDR3 protein: CASSYQRPIGEQFF
CDR3 length: 16; D gene: TRBD1; V gene: TRBV5-1; clone size: few; J gene: TRBJ2-3; CDR3 DNA: TGCGCCAGCAGCTCGGGGATTGGACAGGACGTAGATACGCAGTATTTT; CDR3 protein: CASSSGIGQDVDTQYF
CDR3 length: 15; D gene: TRBD1; V gene: TRBV24-1; clone size: .; J gene: TRBJ2-2; CDR3 DNA: TGTGCCACCAGTGGCTGGACAGGGCGCACCGGGGAGCTGTTTTTT; CDR3 protein: CATSGWTGRTGELFF
CDR3 length: 12; D gene: .; V gene: TRBV30; clone size: few; J gene: TRBJ2-1; CDR3 DNA: TGTGCCTGGAGTGTGTCACACCATGAGCAGTTCTTC; CDR3 protein: CAWSVSHHEQFF
CDR3 length: 16; D gene: TRBD2; V gene: TRBV7-2; clone size: many; J gene: TRBJ2-3; CDR3 DNA: TGTGCCAGCAGCTTACGGGAGGGCCGTGGAAAAGATACGCAGTATTTT; CDR3 protein: CASSLREGRGKDTQYF
CDR3 length: 14; D gene: TRBD2; V gene: TRBV28; clone size: many; J gene: TRBJ2-1; CDR3 DNA: TGTGCCAGCAGTTTAGCGGGAGGGTCTGCTGAGCAGTTCTTC; CDR3 protein: CASSLAGGSAEQFF
CDR3 length: 13; D gene: TRBD1; V gene: TRBV29-1; clone size: many; J gene: TRBJ2-1; CDR3 DNA: TGCAGCGTCGGACAGGGGCACTACAATGAGCAGTTCTTC; CDR3 protein: CSVGQGHYNEQFF
CDR3 length: 18; D gene: TRBD1; V gene: TRBV6-1; clone size: many; J gene: TRBJ2-2; CDR3 DNA: TGTGCCAGCCCGACGGCCGAATATGGGACAGAGAACACCGGGGAGCTGTTTTTT; CDR3 protein: CASPTAEYGTENTGELFF
CDR3 length: 17; D gene: TRBD2; V gene: TRBV12-3/TRBV12-4; clone size: many; J gene: TRBJ2-1; CDR3 DNA: TGTGCCAGCAGCTTACGGGGGGGAGGGTGGGGCTACAATGAGCAGTTCTTC; CDR3 protein: CASSLRGGGWGYNEQFF